The T cell receptor (beta chain) described here comes from a study of identical twins. Deletions cut 6 bases from V and 2 bases from J, with 16 bases between. This CDR3 contains 15 residues. Germline V CDR1 and CDR2: MNHNS, SASEGT. Each CDR3 protein is one row after TCRdb ran MiXCR on the 5' RACE reads. Of about 520,000 distinct CDR3 sequences in the sample, roughly 21% are singletons; the top ten hold around 0.91%. The data were also submitted as part of a second study, on T cells expressing NK-cell markers.

The chain joins TRBV6-1 to TRBJ1-1; weak D call: TRBD1 (6 bases). Sequences were obtained from CD4+ T cells sorted from blood. The origin of this receptor is a woman aged 18-35 years in good health. The CDR3 loop reads CASRLTGTRNTEAFF. The CDR3 region has the DNA TGTGCCAGCAGACTTACCGGGACAAGAAACACTGAAGCTTTCTTT.